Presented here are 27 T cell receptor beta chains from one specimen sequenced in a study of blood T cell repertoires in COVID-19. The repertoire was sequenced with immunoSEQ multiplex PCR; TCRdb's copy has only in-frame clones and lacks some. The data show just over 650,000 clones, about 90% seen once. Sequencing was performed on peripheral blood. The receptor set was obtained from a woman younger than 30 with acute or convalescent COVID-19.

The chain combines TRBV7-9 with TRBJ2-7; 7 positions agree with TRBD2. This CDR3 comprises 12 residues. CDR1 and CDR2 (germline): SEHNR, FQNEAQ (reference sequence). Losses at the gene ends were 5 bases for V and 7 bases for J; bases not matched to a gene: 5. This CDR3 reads CASSPFGGEQYF. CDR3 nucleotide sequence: TGTGCCAGCAGCCCCTTCGGGGGGGAGCAGTACTTC.

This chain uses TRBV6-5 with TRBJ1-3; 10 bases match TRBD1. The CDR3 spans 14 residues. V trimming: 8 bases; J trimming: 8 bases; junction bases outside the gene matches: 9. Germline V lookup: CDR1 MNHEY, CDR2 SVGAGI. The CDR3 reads CASGSWTGGDTIYF. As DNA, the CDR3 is TGTGCCAGCGGGTCTTGGACAGGGGGAGACACCATATATTTT.

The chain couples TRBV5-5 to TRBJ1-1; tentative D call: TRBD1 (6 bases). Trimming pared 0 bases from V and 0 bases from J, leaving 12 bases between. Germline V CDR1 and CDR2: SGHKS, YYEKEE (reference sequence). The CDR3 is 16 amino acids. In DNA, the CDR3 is TGTGCCAGCAGCTTGGGGGCGGACAGAATGAACACTGAAGCTTTCTTT. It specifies CASSLGADRMNTEAFF.

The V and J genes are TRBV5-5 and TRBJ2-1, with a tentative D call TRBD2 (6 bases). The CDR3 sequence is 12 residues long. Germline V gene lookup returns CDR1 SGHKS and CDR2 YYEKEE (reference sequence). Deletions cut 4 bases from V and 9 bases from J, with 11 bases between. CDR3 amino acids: CASSHDGGEQFF. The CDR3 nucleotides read TGTGCCAGCAGCCACGACGGGGGTGAGCAGTTCTTC.

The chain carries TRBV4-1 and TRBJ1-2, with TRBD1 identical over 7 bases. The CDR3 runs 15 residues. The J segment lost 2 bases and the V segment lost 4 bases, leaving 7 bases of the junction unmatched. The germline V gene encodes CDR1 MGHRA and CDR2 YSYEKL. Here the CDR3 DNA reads TGCGCCAGCAGCCTACTCCGACAGGGCAACTATGGCTACACCTTC. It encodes CASSLLRQGNYGYTF.

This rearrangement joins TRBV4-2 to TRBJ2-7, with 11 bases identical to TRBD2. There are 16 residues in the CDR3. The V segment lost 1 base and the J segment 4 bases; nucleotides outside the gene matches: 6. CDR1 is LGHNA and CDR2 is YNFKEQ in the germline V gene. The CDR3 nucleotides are TGTGCCAGCAGCCAAGGCCCTAGCGGGGGGACTTACGAGCAGTACTTC. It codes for CASSQGPSGGTYEQYF.

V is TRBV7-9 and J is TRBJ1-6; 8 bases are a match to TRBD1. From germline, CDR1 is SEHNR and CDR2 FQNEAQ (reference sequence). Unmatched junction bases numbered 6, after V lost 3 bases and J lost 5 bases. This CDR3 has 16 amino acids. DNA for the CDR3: TGTGCCAGCAGCTTCTCTACAGGGGGTAATAATTCACCCCTCCACTTT. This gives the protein CASSFSTGGNNSPLHF.

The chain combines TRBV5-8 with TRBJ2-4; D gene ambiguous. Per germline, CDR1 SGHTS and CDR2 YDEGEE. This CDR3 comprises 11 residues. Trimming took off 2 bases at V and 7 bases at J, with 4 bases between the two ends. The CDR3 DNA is TGTGCCAGCAGCTTTGGCAACATTCAGTACTTC. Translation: CASSFGNIQYF.

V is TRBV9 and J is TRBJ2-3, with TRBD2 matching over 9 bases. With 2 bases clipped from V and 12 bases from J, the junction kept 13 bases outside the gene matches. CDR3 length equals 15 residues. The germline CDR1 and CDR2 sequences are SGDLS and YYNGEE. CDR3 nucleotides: TGTGCCAGCAGCGTTGGCCGTTCTAGCGGGGTGCCCCAGTATTTT. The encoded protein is CASSVGRSSGVPQYF.

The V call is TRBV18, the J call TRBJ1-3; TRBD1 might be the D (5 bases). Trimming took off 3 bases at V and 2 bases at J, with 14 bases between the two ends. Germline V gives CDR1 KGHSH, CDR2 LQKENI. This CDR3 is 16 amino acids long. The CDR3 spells CASSPVRGWTGNTIYF. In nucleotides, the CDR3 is TGTGCCAGCTCACCGGTACGGGGGTGGACTGGAAACACCATATATTTT.

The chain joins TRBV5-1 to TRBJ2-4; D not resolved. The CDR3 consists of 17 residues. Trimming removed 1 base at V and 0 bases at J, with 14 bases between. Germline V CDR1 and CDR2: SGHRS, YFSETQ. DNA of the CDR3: TGCGCCAGCAGCTTGAGTAGTCAACTTCTAGCCAAAAACATTCAGTACTTC. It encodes CASSLSSQLLAKNIQYF.

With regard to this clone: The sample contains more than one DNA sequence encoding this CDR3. The CDR3 loop is CASSLRGGNQPQHF. CDR3 DNA sequence: TGTGCCAGCAGTTTAAGGGGGGGGAATCAGCCCCAGCATTTT. The chain joins TRBV27 to TRBJ1-5; TRBD1 is a possible D gene (6 bases). Trimming left V 2 bases short and J 4 bases short, with 9 bases between. CDR3 size: 14 residues. The germline CDR1 and CDR2 sequences are MNHEY and SMNVEV (reference sequence).

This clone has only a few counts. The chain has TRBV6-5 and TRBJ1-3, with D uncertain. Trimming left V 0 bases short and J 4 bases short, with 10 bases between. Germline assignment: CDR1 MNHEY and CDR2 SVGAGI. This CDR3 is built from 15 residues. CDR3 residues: CASSYSRVKGNTIYF. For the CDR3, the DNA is TGTGCCAGCAGTTACTCACGGGTAAAAGGAAACACCATATATTTT.

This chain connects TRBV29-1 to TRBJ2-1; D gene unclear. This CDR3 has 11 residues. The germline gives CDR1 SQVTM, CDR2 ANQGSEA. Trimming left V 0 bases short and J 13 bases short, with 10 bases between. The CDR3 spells CSVEDQIQQFF. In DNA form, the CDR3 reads TGCAGCGTTGAAGATCAAATCCAACAGTTCTTC.

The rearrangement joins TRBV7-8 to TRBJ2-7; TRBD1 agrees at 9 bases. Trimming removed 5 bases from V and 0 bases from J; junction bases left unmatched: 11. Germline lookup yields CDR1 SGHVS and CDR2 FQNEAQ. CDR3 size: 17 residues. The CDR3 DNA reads TGTGCCAGCAGCCGAGGGGCCGGGACAGGGAGCTCCTACGAGCAGTACTTC. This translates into CASSRGAGTGSSYEQYF.

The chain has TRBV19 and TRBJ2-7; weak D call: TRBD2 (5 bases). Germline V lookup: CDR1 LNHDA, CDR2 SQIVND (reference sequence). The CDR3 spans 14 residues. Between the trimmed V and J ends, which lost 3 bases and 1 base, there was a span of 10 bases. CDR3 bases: TGTGCCAGTAGTATTCTCCCGGGGTCCTACGAGCAGTACTTC. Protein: CASSILPGSYEQYF.

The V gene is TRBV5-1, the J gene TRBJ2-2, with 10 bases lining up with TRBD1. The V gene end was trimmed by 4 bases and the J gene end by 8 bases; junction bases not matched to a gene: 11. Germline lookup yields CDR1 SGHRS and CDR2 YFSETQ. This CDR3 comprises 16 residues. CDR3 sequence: CASSPDRGLPRGELFF. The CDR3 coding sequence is TGCGCCAGCAGCCCCGACAGGGGGCTTCCTAGGGGGGAGCTGTTTTTT.

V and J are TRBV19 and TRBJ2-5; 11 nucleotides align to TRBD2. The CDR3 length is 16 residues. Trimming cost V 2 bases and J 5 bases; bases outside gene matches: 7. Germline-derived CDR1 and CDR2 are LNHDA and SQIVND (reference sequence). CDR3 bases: TGTGCCAGTAGTATATTGTCTAGCGGGGGGAGGGAGACCCAGTACTTC. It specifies CASSILSSGGRETQYF. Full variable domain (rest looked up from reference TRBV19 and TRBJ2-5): DGGITQSPKYLFRKEGQNVTLSCEQNLNHDAMYWYRQDPGQGLRLIYYSQIVNDFQKGDIAEGYSVSREKKESFPLTVTSAQKNPTAFYLCASSILSSGGRETQYFGPGTRLLVL.

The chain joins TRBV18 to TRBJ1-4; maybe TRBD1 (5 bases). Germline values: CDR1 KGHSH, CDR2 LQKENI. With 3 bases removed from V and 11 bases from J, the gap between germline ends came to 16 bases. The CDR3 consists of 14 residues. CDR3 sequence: CASSPGRQATKLFF. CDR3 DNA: TGTGCCAGCTCACCGGGGCGACAAGCCACGAAACTGTTTTTT.

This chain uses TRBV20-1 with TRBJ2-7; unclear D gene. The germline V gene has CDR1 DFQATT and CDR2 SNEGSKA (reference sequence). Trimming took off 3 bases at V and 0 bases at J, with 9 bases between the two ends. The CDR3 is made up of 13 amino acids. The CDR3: CSASDTVSYEQYF. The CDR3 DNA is TGCAGTGCTAGTGACACGGTCTCCTACGAGCAGTACTTC.

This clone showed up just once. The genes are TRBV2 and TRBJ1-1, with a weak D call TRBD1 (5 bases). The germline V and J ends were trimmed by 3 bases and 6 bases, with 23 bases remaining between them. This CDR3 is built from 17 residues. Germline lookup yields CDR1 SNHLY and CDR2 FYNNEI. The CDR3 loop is CASSDSPTTVGLSEAFF. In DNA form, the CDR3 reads TGTGCCAGCAGTGACTCTCCGACGACAGTCGGTCTCTCTGAAGCTTTCTTT.

CDR3 DNA sequence: TGTGCCACCAGTGATCCCGGGAGAAGCGGCCGGGGGACCCAGTACTTC. Translated, it gives CATSDPGRSGRGTQYF. The V and J genes are TRBV24-1 and TRBJ2-5; perhaps TRBD2 as D (6 bases). Germline CDR1 is KGHDR and CDR2 is SFDVKD. CDR3 length: 16 amino acids. Deletions cut 3 bases from V and 7 bases from J, with 20 bases between.

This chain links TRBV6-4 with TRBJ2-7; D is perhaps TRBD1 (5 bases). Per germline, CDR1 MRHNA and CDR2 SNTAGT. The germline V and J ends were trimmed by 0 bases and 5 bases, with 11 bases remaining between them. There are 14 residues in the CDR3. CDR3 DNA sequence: TGTGCCAGCAGTGACTCGGAGACAGCTAACGAGCAGTACTTC. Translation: CASSDSETANEQYF.

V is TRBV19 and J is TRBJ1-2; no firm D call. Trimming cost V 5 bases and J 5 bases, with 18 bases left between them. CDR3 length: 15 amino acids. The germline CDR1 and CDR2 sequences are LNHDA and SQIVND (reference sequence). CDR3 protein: CASSSPRGEVYGYTF. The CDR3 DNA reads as TGTGCCAGTAGTTCCCCCCGGGGAGAGGTGTATGGCTACACCTTC.

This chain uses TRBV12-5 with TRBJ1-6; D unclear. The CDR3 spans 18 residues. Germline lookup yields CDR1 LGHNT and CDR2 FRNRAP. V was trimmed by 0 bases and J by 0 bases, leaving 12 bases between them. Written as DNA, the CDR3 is TGTGCTAGTGGTTTGGTACGGTTTGGGAGCTCCTATAATTCACCCCTCCACTTT. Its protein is CASGLVRFGSSYNSPLHF.

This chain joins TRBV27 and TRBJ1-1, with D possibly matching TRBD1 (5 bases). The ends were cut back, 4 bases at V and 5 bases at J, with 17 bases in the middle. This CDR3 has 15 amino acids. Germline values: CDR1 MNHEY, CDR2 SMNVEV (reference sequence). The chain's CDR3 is CASSSRLRVGTEAFF. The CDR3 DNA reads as TGTGCCAGCAGTTCAAGGCTCAGGGTTGGGACTGAAGCTTTCTTT.

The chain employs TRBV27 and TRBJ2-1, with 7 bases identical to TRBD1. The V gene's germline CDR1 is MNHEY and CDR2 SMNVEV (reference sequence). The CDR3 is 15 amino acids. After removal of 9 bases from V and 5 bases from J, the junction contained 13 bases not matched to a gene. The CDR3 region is CARNFHRGGNNEQFF. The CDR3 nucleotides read TGTGCCAGAAACTTTCACAGGGGTGGGAACAATGAGCAGTTCTTC.